This TCR beta chain was retrieved from a study of blood T cells in healthy people across ages. This clonotype was detected a few times. CDR1 and CDR2 (germline): SGDLS, YYNGEE. There are 13 residues in the CDR3. The germline V and J ends were trimmed by 0 bases and 11 bases, with 14 bases remaining between them. Primers used in a second PCR of about 6 to 11 cycles were a sample-barcoded 5' primer and a J-beta primer mix. MiXCR was run by TCRdb on the 5' RACE reads, yielding one entry per CDR3 protein. The sample includes 550,000 to 650,000 distinct CDR3 sequences, about 29% of them seen just once. These data were likewise used in another study, on T cells of mothers and their children.

The sequencing sample was made of blood. This sequence was found in a boy younger than 10 in good health. This rearrangement joins TRBV9 to TRBJ2-5, with unresolved D. CDR3 region: CASSVGMSYVQYF. The CDR3, as DNA: TGTGCCAGCAGCGTAGGAATGTCCTACGTGCAGTACTTC.